This record looks at one T cell receptor (beta chain) sequence and its context. Its antigen is as yet unknown. Germline CDR1 and CDR2: SGHTA and FQGNSA. Trimming removed 5 bases at V and 0 bases at J, with 11 bases between. This CDR3 has 15 amino acids. This entry belongs to a study of post-analysis software for immune sequencing data. Whole-study results and caveats: Strong co-clustering by F measure was evident for samples that had been prepared in the same batch. Compared with controls, patients had more of about 5 TRBV segments, including TRBV5-6, TRBV5-1 and TRBV20-1.

Included in the TCR beta cDNA libraries were unique molecular identifiers. With about 0.95 to 11 million T cells as the source, 540,000 or so cDNA molecules resulted. TCRdb recomputed calls from the PCR reads with MiXCR, one row per CDR3 protein. Among fewer than 900,000 distinct CDR3 sequences listed, 46% were seen once. The chain couples TRBV7-2 to TRBJ2-1; no clear D gene. This clonotype was sampled from a girl aged 10-17 years with multiple sclerosis. The sample was blood. The CDR3 DNA reads TGTGCCAGCAGCCGCGCCCTCAGCTCCTACAATGAGCAGTTCTTC. Translating it yields CASSRALSSYNEQFF.